This TCR beta chain was captured in a study of blood T cell repertoires in COVID-19 (dated by TCRdb to 2019 to 2021). About the full investigation: Collaborator samples came from the United States, Italy and Spain and covered acute and convalescent phases of COVID-19. The prospective study material was composed of cDNA or gDNA derived from T cells, B-cell-depleted T cells, or PBMCs. Subjects who had been exposed to COVID-19, were actively infected with it, or had recovered from it provided the deeply sampled blood TCRbeta repertoires that made up the dataset. The repertoires were made available in a free public database intended to serve as a resource for research on the immune response to SARS-CoV-2. Samples came from the ongoing ImmuneRACE study (first 160 participants) plus 1,254 subjects from 6 global collaborators. The sample metadata nearly always contained a de-identified subject ID, COVID-19 status, age in years and sex. Where available, HLA class I and class II types were obtained from metadata supplied by the sample provider rather than from assay-based typing.

Points on this clone: Its antigen has not been determined. Base quality data are lacking; no much larger clone is found one base away.

The immunoSEQ Assay, a bias-controlled multiplex PCR, was used to amplify TCRbeta CDR3 regions from genomic DNA. The paper's data handling went like this. The number of nucleated cells in each sample was estimated from the amplification of reference gene primers within the assay. Sequence reads were collapsed and filtered to measure the absolute abundance of every unique TCRbeta CDR3 rearrangement. For each sample, productive Simpson clonality was calculated by taking the square root of Simpson's diversity index across productive rearrangements. Drawn from immuneACCESS, this table holds only the in-frame rearrangements with V and J called that TCRdb kept. Clones are partly lost; checked studies trace under half to an unresolved V gene and leave the rest unexplained. V, J and clone size are taken as reported in that table, and D and trimming were inferred from the DNA itself. Recorded for this sample are approximately 260,000 clones; about four fifths of them occurred a single time. The top ten clones comprise roughly 3.2% of the sample.

What the study reported, not specific to this receptor: How much clinical and demographic metadata was included differed by source and by participant, and the metadata was provided uncurated.

For CDR1 and CDR2, the germline V gene (reference sequence) lists MNHEY and SMNVEV. V and J are trimmed by 5 bases and 6 bases, and the gene matches miss 10 bases of the junction. Including cysteine and phenylalanine, the CDR3 has 15 amino acids. The sequence is cut down to CDR3 DNA, 45 bases in frame from base 1. Participants in the prospective study were aged about 18 to 90 years, lived in over 20 United States geographic areas, and enrolled through a virtual design. To assign participants to cohorts, the prospective study relied on clinical history that participants themselves reported in a screening survey and a study questionnaire. For ImmuneRACE Cohort 3, a participant was defined as recovered based on two consecutive negative NP/OP PCR tests, clearance by a healthcare professional, or resolution of symptoms. In the prospective study, mobile phlebotomists collected whole blood, serum and a nasopharyngeal or oropharyngeal swab from each participant. Additional blood draws and questionnaires over an approximately 2-month period could optionally be provided by prospective study participants. Before DNA extraction, blood samples from the prospective study were shipped at room temperature or frozen.

This receptor was identified in a middle-aged man who had recovered from COVID-19. The rearrangement combines TRBV27 with TRBJ2-1, with 7 bases matching TRBD1. Sequenced sample: PBMCs or T cells enriched from blood (not recorded which). The CDR3 amino acid sequence is: CASSTPSGTANEQFF. The bases are TGTGCCAGCAGTACCCCTAGTGGGACAGCCAATGAGCAGTTCTTC.